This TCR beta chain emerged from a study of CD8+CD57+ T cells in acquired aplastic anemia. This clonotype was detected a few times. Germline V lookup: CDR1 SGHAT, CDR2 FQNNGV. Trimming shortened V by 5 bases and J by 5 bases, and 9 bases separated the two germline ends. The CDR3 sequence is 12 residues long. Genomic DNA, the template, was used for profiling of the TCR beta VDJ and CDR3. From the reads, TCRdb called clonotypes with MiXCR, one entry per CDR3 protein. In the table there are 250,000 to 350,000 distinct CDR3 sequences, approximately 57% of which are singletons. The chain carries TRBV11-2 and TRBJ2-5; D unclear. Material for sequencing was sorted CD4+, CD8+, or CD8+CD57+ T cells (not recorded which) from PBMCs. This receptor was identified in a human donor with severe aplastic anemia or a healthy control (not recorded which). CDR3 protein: CASSDNRETQYF. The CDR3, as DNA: TGTGCCAGCAGCGACAATCGGGAGACCCAGTACTTC.